A single sample gave rise to the 12 T cell receptor beta chains below, sequenced in a study of CD8+ T cells in alopecia areata. Sequencing used cDNA as its template, made by extracting RNA and reverse transcribing it. TCRdb's copy holds only in-frame clones and misses some; the assay was immunoSEQ multiplex PCR. Of some 200,000 clones listed, roughly 44% were seen once; the top ten hold 2.6%. Documented treatment: oral pan-JAK inhibitor, 5-10 mg twice daily. Specimen: CD4+ T cells sorted from blood, collected at approximately week 36, from a patient treated with tofacitinib. Receptors were obtained from a human donor with alopecia areata.

The rearrangement uses TRBV5-4 and TRBJ2-3, with unresolved D. The V end was cut by 2 bases, the J end by 1 base, with 17 bases between. CDR3 length: 17 amino acids. Per the germline V gene, CDR1 is SGHNT and CDR2 is YYREEE (reference sequence). CDR3 amino acids: CASSFKKPGVRTDTQYF. CDR3 in DNA: TGTGCCAGCAGCTTCAAAAAGCCAGGAGTTCGCACAGATACGCAGTATTTT.

The chain has TRBV5-1 and TRBJ2-1, with TRBD2 matching over 7 bases. The CDR3 extends over 16 amino acids. Germline V lookup: CDR1 SGHRS, CDR2 YFSETQ. Unmatched junction bases numbered 11, after V lost 2 bases and J lost 6 bases. This CDR3 is CASSFYGRARTNEQFF. The DNA for the CDR3 is TGCGCCAGCAGCTTCTATGGGAGGGCCCGAACCAATGAGCAGTTCTTC.

This clone was recorded at least ten times. The V gene is TRBV5-5, the J gene TRBJ2-2; D is tentatively TRBD1 or TRBD2 (5 bases each). Trimming cost V 4 bases and J 7 bases, with 11 bases left between them. The CDR3 sequence is 13 residues long. The germline gives CDR1 SGHKS, CDR2 YYEKEE (reference sequence). CDR3 region: CASSPLGGGELFF. CDR3 bases: TGTGCCAGCAGCCCACTTGGGGGCGGGGAGCTGTTTTTT.

This sequence joins TRBV4-2 and TRBJ2-2, with D perhaps matching TRBD1 (6 bases). There are 15 residues in the CDR3. Germline V gene lookup returns CDR1 LGHNA and CDR2 YNFKEQ. V shed 1 base and J shed 2 bases, with 8 bases lying between them. CDR3 nucleotide sequence: TGTGCCAGCAGCCAAGTGGGACACAACACCGGGGAGCTGTTTTTT. Encoded protein: CASSQVGHNTGELFF.

The rearrangement joins TRBV5-1 to TRBJ2-2; D is perhaps TRBD2 (6 bases). With 0 bases removed from V and 5 bases from J, the gap between germline ends came to 11 bases. The V gene's germline CDR1 is SGHRS and CDR2 YFSETQ. This CDR3 contains 15 residues. The CDR3, as DNA: TGCGCCAGCAGCTTGGCCCCCCTAGCGACCGGGGAGCTGTTTTTT. Residues: CASSLAPLATGELFF.

The rearrangement links TRBV29-1 to TRBJ2-4, with a weak D call TRBD2 (6 bases). Trimming cost V 5 bases and J 0 bases, with 11 bases left between them. The CDR3 is 14 residues long. Germline V gene data show CDR1 as SQVTM and CDR2 as ANQGSEA. The CDR3 spells CSVSSGLAKNIQYF. CDR3 in DNA: TGCAGCGTTTCAAGCGGGTTAGCCAAAAACATTCAGTACTTC.

J is TRBJ2-7 and V is TRBV27; 8 nucleotides align to TRBD1. V shed 2 bases and J 2 bases; nucleotides not matched to a gene: 11. Per the germline V gene, CDR1 is MNHEY and CDR2 is SMNVEV (reference sequence). CDR3 length: 17 amino acids. In nucleotides, the CDR3 is TGTGCCAGCAGTTTAAGGGCGGACAGGGTGATCCCCTACGAGCAGTACTTC. Amino acids: CASSLRADRVIPYEQYF.

This chain uses TRBV6-6 with TRBJ2-7, with TRBD2 matching 9 bases. Per the germline V gene, CDR1 is MNHNY and CDR2 is SVGAGI (reference sequence). Unmatched junction bases numbered 10, after V lost 8 bases and J lost 2 bases. There are 15 residues in the CDR3. Written as DNA, the CDR3 is TGTGCCAGCCGCCCGGCTAGCGGGGCTGCCTACGAGCAGTACTTC. As protein: CASRPASGAAYEQYF.

This rearrangement joins TRBV30 to TRBJ2-3; D uncertain. The V gene lost 3 bases and the J gene lost 15 bases, with 13 bases spanning the gap. This CDR3 region has 10 residues. Germline V gives CDR1 GTSNPN, CDR2 SVGIG (reference sequence). CDR3 sequence reads: CAWSNQRPYF. In nucleotides, the CDR3 is TGTGCCTGGAGCAATCAGCGTCCTTATTTT.

The chain recombines TRBV6-5 with TRBJ2-1, with a weak D call TRBD1 (5 bases). CDR1 is MNHEY and CDR2 is SVGAGI in the germline V gene. CDR3 size: 14 residues. V dropped 5 bases and J dropped 4 bases, with 12 bases sitting between them. DNA of the CDR3: TGTGCCAGCAGTACGAGACAGATGTACAATGAGCAGTTCTTC. Its translation is CASSTRQMYNEQFF.

The chain recombines TRBV6-6 with TRBJ2-1; 9 bases agree with TRBD1. The germline V gene encodes CDR1 MNHNY and CDR2 SVGAGI (reference sequence). The CDR3 is 15 amino acids. V was pared by 6 bases and J by 9 bases, with 12 bases of the junction left unmatched. The CDR3 DNA follows: TGTGCCAGCAGCCGCGCGACAGGGGGATCGGGTGAGCAGTTCTTC. Amino acids: CASSRATGGSGEQFF.

This clone occurred a few times. The rearrangement uses TRBV18 and TRBJ2-7, with a weak D call TRBD2 (5 bases). The CDR3 totals 12 residues. V was shortened by 6 bases and J by 2 bases, with 8 bases between the two germline ends. From germline, CDR1 is KGHSH and CDR2 LQKENI. The CDR3: CASSPGTYEQYF. The DNA for the CDR3 is TGTGCCAGCTCTCCGGGGACCTACGAGCAGTACTTC.